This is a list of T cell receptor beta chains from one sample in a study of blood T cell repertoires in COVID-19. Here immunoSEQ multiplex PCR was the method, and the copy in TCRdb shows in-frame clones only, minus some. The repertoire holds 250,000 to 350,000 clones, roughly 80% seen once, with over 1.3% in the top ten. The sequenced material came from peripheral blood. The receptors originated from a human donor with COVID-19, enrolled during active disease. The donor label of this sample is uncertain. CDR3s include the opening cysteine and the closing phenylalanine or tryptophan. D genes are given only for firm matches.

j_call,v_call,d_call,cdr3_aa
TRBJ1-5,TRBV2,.,CASRRDSNQPQHF
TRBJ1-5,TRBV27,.,CASSYNRAADQPQHF
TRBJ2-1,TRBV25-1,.,CASSPRSGGHNEQFF
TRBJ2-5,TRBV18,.,CASSPTSYQETQYF
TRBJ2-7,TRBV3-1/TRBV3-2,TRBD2,CASSQGVPRSGGEQYF
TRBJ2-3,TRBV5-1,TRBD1,CASSGGQPTDTQYF
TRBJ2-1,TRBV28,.,CASSFASHNEQFF
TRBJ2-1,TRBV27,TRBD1,CASSPRQGHNEQFF
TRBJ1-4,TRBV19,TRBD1,CASSGTGGNEKLFF
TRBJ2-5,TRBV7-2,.,CASSPSGPTGETQYF
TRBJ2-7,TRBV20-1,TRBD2,CSASRFSVLAGGPGEQYF
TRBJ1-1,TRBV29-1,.,CSVEHRASEAFF
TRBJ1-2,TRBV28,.,CASSFTPGARGYTF
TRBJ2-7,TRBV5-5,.,CASSLEWSSYEQYF
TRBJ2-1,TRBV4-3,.,CASSQERGGYNEQFF
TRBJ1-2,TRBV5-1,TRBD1,CASSQGTGDAYGYTF
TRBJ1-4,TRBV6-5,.,CASSLQGRANEKLFF
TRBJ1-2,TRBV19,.,CASTVAVLNYGYTF